This T cell receptor (beta chain) was captured in a study of T-cell reconstitution after alpha-beta-depleted transplantation in children (dated by TCRdb to the mid-2010s). Concerning the study at large: The study quantitatively tracked T-cell immune reconstitution after TCRalphabeta/CD19-depleted allogeneic hematopoietic cell transplantation in children using TCR repertoire profiling.

Inclusive of the bounding cysteine and phenylalanine, the CDR3 is 15 residues long. Only the CDR3 DNA is retained, 45 bases long and in frame from the first base. Via the germline V gene, CDR1 is MGHDK and CDR2 SYGVNS. Trimming costs V 4 bases and J 1 base, and their ends lie 12 bases apart. The library was prepared using PCR. For sequencing, an Illumina HiSeq 2500 was employed. TCR library preparation used molecular barcoding, with unique molecular identifiers applied to normalize quantification of the TCRbeta repertoire. TCRdb redid the processing of the public reads, applying fastp at Q25 and MiXCR, and retained in-frame beta chains. A single entry per CDR3 protein holds the most common genes and DNA from its merged rows. Recorded for this sample are 500,000 to 600,000 distinct CDR3 sequences; around a third of them occurred a single time. 2% to 2.5% of the sample is held by the ten biggest clonotypes.

With respect to this clonotype: What this receptor recognizes is not known. Base qualities were left out, and no much larger clone turns up one base away.

This receptor was obtained from a human donor who donated a stem cell graft to a child with aplastic anemia. This sample comprised PBMCs from the stem cell graft donor, obtained from the stem cell graft. The sequence joins TRBV25-1 to TRBJ2-3; the D gene is perhaps TRBD2, on 5 matching bases. The nucleotide sequence is TGTGCCAGCAGTGCCGGGGATAGGGGCACAGATACGCAGTATTTT. It translates to CASSAGDRGTDTQYF.